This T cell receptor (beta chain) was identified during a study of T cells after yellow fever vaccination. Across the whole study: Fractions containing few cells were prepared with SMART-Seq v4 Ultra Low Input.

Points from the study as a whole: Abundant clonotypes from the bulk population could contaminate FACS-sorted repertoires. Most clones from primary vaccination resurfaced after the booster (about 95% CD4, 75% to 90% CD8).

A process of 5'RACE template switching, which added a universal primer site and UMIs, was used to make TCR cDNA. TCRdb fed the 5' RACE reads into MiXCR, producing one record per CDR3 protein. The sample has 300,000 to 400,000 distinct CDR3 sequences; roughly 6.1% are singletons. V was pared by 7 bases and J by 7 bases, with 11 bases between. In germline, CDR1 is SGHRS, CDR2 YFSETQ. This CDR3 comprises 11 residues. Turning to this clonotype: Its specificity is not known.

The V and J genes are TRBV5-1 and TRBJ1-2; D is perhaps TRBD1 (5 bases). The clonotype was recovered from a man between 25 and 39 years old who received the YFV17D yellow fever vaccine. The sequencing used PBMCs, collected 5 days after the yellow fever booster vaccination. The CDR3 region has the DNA TGCGCCAGCGGGGGAGCGAGTGGCTACACCTTC. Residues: CASGGASGYTF.